Presented here are 9 T cell receptor beta chains from one specimen sequenced in a study of blood T cell repertoires in COVID-19. This table comes from immunoSEQ multiplex PCR, and its TCRdb copy is limited to in-frame clones, with some not included. Seen here are 97,000 or so clones, nearly 90% observed once, and the top ten hold approximately 2%. Material: peripheral blood. All receptors come from a man aged 45-65 years with active COVID-19.

The table lists this clone with a count of one. This rearrangement joins TRBV2 to TRBJ2-7; 12 bases are a match to TRBD1. Trimming at V came to 1 base and at J to 5 bases, leaving 6 bases not matched to a gene. The CDR3 totals 16 residues. Per germline, CDR1 SNHLY and CDR2 FYNNEI. The CDR3: CASSEDRDRGLNEQYF. The CDR3 bases are TGTGCCAGCAGTGAAGATCGGGACAGGGGGCTGAACGAGCAGTACTTC.

V is TRBV27 and J is TRBJ2-1, with a tentative D call TRBD2 (5 bases). Germline-derived CDR1 and CDR2 are MNHEY and SMNVEV (reference sequence). Trimming removed 6 bases at V and 0 bases at J, with 15 bases between. The CDR3 is 16 amino acids. Here the CDR3 DNA reads TGTGCCAGCAGCCTGAAAGGACTGAGCTCCTACAATGAGCAGTTCTTC. As protein: CASSLKGLSSYNEQFF.

The CDR3 region is CASSFELVGGLDTQYF. The CDR3 DNA is TGTGCCAGCAGCTTTGAGTTGGTGGGAGGGTTAGATACGCAGTATTTT. The rearrangement joins TRBV7-2 to TRBJ2-3; 7 bases are shared with TRBD2. CDR1 is SGHTA, CDR2 FQGNSA, per germline. V shed 3 bases and J 5 bases; nucleotides not matched to a gene: 11. The CDR3 runs 16 residues. Based on the CDR3 plus reference TRBV7-2 and TRBJ2-3, the full variable domain is GAGVSQSPSNKVTEKGKDVELRCDPISGHTALYWYRQSLGQGLEFLIYFQGNSAPDKSGLPSDRFSAERTGGSVSTLTIQRTQQEDSAVYLCASSFELVGGLDTQYFGPGTRLTVL.

The rearrangement uses TRBV7-8 and TRBJ2-5; D ambiguous. V was trimmed by 1 base and J by 2 bases, leaving 5 bases between them. Germline values: CDR1 SGHVS, CDR2 FQNEAQ. The CDR3 spans 13 residues. The CDR3 DNA sequence: TGTGCCAGCAGCTTAGGGCATCAAGAGACCCAGTACTTC. Residues: CASSLGHQETQYF.

The gene calls are TRBV5-6 and TRBJ2-4; D is possibly TRBD2 (5 bases). Trimming left V 0 bases short and J 6 bases short, with 7 bases between. CDR1 and CDR2 (germline): SGHDT, YYEEEE. This CDR3 has 13 amino acids. The CDR3 bases are TGTGCCAGCAGCTTGGAACGGGGAAACATTCAGTACTTC. This translates into CASSLERGNIQYF.

The genes are TRBV3-1 (or the pseudogene TRBV3-2) and TRBJ1-1, with TRBD1 as a possible D gene (5 bases). Germline V lookup: CDR1 LGHDT, CDR2 YNNKEL (reference sequence). This CDR3 region has 12 residues. The V and J ends lost 4 bases and 7 bases respectively, with 10 bases between them. The chain's CDR3 is CASSRGVGEAFF. Written as DNA, the CDR3 is TGTGCCAGCAGCCGGGGGGTAGGTGAAGCTTTCTTT.

The J gene is TRBJ1-2, the V gene TRBV5-8, with D perhaps TRBD1 (6 bases). Trimming cost V 4 bases and J 7 bases, with 17 bases left between them. Germline V gene data show CDR1 as SGHTS and CDR2 as YDEGEE. The CDR3 has 14 amino acids. CDR3 DNA: TGTGCCAGCAGCACAACAGGGTCCCGAGGTGGCTACACCTTC. The encoded protein is CASSTTGSRGGYTF.

The chain joins TRBV4-2 to TRBJ2-3; tentatively, D is TRBD1 (5 bases). CDR1 is LGHNA and CDR2 is YNFKEQ in the germline V gene. The CDR3 has 14 residues. V lost 0 bases to trimming and J lost 4 bases, with 8 bases between them. CDR3 region: CASSQDSRADTQYF. CDR3 sequence (DNA): TGTGCCAGCAGCCAAGATAGCAGGGCAGATACGCAGTATTTT.

This chain uses TRBV18 with TRBJ1-6; 7 bases match TRBD1. The CDR3 consists of 14 residues. V dropped 2 bases and J dropped 11; count of bases not matched to a gene: 6. The germline gives CDR1 KGHSH, CDR2 LQKENI. Here the CDR3 reads CASSPYRGEAPLHF. As DNA, the CDR3 is TGTGCCAGCTCACCATACAGGGGAGAGGCACCCCTCCACTTT. Supplemented by reference TRBV18 and TRBJ1-6, the full variable domain reads NAGVMQNPRHLVRRRGQEARLRCSPMKGHSHVYWYRQLPEEGLKFMVYLQKENIIDESGMPKERFSAEFPKEGPSILRIQQVVRGDSAAYFCASSPYRGEAPLHFGNGTRLTVT.